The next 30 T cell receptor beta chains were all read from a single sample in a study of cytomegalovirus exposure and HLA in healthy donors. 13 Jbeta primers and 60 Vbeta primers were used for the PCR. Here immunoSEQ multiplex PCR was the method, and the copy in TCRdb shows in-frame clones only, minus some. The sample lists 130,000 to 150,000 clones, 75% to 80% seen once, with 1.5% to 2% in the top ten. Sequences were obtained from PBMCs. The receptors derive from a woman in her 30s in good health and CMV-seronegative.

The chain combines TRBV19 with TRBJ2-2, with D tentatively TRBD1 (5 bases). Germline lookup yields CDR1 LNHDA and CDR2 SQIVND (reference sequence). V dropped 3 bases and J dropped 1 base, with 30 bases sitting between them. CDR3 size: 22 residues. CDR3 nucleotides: TGTGCCAGTAGTATCTTCCTCGCAGTGAACCAGGGTCCCGTTGGGAACACCGGGGAGCTGTTTTTT. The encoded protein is CASSIFLAVNQGPVGNTGELFF.

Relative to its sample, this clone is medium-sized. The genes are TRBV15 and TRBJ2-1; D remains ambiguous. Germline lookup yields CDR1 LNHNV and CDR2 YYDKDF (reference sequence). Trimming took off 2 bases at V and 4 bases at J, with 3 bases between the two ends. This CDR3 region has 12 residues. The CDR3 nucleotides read TGTGCCACCAGCAGACCTTACAATGAGCAGTTCTTC. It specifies CATSRPYNEQFF. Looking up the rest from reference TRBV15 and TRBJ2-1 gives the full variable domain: DAMVIQNPRYQVTQFGKPVTLSCSQTLNHNVMYWYQQKSSQAPKLLFHYYDKDFNNEADTPDNFQSRRPNTSFCFLDIRSPGLGDTAMYLCATSRPYNEQFFGPGTRLTVL.

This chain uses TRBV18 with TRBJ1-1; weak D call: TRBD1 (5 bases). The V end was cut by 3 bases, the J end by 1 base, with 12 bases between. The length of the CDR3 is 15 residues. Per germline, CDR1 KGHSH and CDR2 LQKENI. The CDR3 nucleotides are TGTGCCAGCTCACCCAGGACGGGGGAGAACACTGAAGCTTTCTTT. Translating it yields CASSPRTGENTEAFF.

DNA for the CDR3: TGCGCCAGCAGCCAAGATCCGGGCGGGGGGGCCAACAATGAGCAGTTCTTC. Residues: CASSQDPGGGANNEQFF. This chain uses TRBV4-1 with TRBJ2-1; 9 positions match TRBD2. CDR1 MGHRA and CDR2 YSYEKL come from the germline V gene. This CDR3 has 17 residues. The junction had 8 bases not matched to a gene; V was cut back by 0 bases and J by 5 bases.

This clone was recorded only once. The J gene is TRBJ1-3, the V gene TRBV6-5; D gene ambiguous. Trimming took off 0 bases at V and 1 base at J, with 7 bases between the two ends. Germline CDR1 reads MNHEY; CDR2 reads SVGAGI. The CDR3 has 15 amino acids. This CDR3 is CASSYSRGSGNTIYF. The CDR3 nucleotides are TGTGCCAGCAGTTACTCGCGGGGTTCTGGAAACACCATATATTTT.

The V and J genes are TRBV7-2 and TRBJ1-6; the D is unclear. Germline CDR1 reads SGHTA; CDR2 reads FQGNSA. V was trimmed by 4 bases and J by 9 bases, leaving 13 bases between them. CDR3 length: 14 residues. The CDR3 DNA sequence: TGTGCCAGCAGCTACTCATTCTCCGGTTCACCCCTCCACTTT. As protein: CASSYSFSGSPLHF.

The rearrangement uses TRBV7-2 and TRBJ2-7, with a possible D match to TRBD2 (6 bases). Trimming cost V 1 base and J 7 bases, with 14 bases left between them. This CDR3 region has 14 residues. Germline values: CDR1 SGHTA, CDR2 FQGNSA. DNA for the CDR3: TGTGCCAGCAGCTTAGGCGGGATCCCACCAGAGCAGTACTTC. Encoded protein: CASSLGGIPPEQYF.

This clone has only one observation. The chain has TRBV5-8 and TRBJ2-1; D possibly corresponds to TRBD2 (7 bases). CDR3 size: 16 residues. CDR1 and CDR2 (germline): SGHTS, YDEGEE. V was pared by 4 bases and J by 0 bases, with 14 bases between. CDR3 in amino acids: CASSVGGHSSYNEQFF. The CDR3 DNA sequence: TGTGCCAGCAGCGTCGGGGGGCACAGCTCCTACAATGAGCAGTTCTTC.

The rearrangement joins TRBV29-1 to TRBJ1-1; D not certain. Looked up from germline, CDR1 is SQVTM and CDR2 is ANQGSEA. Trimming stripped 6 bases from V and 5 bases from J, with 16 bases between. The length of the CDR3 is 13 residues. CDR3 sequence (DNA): TGCAGCGTGAGATGGGGTGGGGAGACTGAAGCTTTCTTT. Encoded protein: CSVRWGGETEAFF.

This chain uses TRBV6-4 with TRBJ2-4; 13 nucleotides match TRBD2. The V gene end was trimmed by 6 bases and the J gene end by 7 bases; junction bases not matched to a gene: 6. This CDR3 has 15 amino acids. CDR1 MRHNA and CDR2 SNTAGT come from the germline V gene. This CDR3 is CASRLTSGGGNIQYF. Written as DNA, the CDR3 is TGTGCCAGCAGGCTCACTAGCGGGGGGGGGAACATTCAGTACTTC.

The DNA of the CDR3 is TGTGCCAGCAGTTCCCAGATGACAGGGGTGAACAATTCACCCCTCCACTTT. Encoded protein: CASSSQMTGVNNSPLHF. This sequence joins TRBV27 and TRBJ1-6, with 8 bases lining up with TRBD1. CDR3 size: 17 residues. Germline lookup yields CDR1 MNHEY and CDR2 SMNVEV (reference sequence). With 4 bases clipped from V and 7 bases from J, the junction kept 12 bases outside the gene matches.

DNA for the CDR3: TGTGCCAGCAGCCCAAGGACAGGGCGGAATGAAAAACTGTTTTTT. Protein: CASSPRTGRNEKLFF. V and J are TRBV11-2 and TRBJ1-4, with 8 bases that match TRBD1. Germline V gene data show CDR1 as SGHAT and CDR2 as FQNNGV. The V and J ends lost 5 bases and 5 bases, in that order; junction bases with no gene match: 7. The CDR3 totals 15 residues.

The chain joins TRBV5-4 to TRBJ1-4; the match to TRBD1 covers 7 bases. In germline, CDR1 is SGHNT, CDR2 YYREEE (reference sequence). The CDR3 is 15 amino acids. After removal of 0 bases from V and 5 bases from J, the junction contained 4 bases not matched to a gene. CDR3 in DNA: TGTGCCAGCAGCTTGGGCCCGACAGGGAATGAAAAACTGTTTTTT. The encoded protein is CASSLGPTGNEKLFF.

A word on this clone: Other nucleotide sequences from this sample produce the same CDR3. CDR3 loop: CAWSVQGDQPQHF. CDR3 nucleotides: TGTGCCTGGAGTGTACAGGGGGATCAGCCCCAGCATTTT. The rearrangement uses TRBV30 and TRBJ1-5; 8 bases fit TRBD1. Germline trimming cut 0 bases from V and 5 bases from J; bases unmatched to any gene: 0. CDR1 is GTSNPN, CDR2 SVGIG, per germline (reference sequence). The CDR3 is 13 amino acids.

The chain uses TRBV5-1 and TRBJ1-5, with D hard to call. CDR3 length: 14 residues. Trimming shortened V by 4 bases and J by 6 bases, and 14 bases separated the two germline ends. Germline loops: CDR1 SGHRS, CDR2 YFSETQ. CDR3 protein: CASSPRGVGQPQHF. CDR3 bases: TGCGCCAGCAGCCCGCGGGGTGTCGGTCAGCCCCAGCATTTT.

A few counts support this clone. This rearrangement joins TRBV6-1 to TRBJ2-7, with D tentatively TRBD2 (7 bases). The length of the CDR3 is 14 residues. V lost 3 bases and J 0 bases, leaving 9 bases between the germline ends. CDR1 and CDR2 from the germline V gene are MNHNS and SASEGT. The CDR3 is CASSERGGSYEQYF. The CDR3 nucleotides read TGTGCCAGCAGTGAGAGGGGGGGCTCCTACGAGCAGTACTTC.

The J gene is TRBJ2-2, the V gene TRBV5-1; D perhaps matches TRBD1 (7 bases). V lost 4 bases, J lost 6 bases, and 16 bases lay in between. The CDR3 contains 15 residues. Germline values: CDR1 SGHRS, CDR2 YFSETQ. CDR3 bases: TGCGCCAGCAGCCCCAGGGGGGCTGGCGCCGGGGAGCTGTTTTTT. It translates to CASSPRGAGAGELFF.

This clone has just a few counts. The chain's CDR3 is CASRSTGGVTEAFF. DNA for the CDR3: TGTGCCAGCAGATCGACAGGGGGAGTAACTGAAGCTTTCTTT. This chain uses TRBV6-5 with TRBJ1-1; 9 positions match TRBD1. Germline assignment: CDR1 MNHEY and CDR2 SVGAGI. This CDR3 comprises 14 residues. Trimming took 6 bases from V and 5 from J; bases not matched to a gene: 7.

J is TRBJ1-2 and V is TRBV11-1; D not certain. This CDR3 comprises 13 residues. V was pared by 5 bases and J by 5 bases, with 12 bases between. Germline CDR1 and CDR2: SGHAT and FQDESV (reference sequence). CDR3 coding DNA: TGTGCCAGCAGCCCCGCCCCGCAGTATGGCTACACCTTC. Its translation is CASSPAPQYGYTF.

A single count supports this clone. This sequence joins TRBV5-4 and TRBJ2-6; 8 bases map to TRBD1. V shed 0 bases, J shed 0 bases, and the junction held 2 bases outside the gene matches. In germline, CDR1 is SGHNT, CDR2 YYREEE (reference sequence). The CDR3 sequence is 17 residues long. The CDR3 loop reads CASSLDRGSSGANVLTF. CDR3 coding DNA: TGTGCCAGCAGCTTGGACAGGGGGAGCTCTGGGGCCAACGTCCTGACTTTC.

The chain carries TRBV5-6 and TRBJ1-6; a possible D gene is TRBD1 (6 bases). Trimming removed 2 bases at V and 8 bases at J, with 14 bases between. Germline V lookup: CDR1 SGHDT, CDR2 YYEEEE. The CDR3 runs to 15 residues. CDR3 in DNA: TGTGCCAGCAGCTTTGGGGGGGGCGACGATTCACCCCTCCACTTT. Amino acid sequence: CASSFGGGDDSPLHF.

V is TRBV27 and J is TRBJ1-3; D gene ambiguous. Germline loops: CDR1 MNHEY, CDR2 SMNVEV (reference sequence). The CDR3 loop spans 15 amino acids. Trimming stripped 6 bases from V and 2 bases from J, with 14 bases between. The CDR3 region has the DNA TGTGCCAGCAGCTCCTGGCGGGGTCCTGGAAACACCATATATTTT. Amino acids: CASSSWRGPGNTIYF.

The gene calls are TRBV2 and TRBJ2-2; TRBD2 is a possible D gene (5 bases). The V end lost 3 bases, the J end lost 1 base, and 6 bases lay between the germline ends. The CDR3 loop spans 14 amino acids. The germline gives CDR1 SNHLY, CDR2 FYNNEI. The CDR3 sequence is CASSDEGNTGELFF. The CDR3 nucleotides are TGTGCCAGCAGTGACGAGGGGAACACCGGGGAGCTGTTTTTT.

CDR3 region: CATDRDRNYGYTF. In nucleotides, the CDR3 is TGTGCCACCGACCGGGACAGGAACTATGGCTACACCTTC. V and J are TRBV7-9 and TRBJ1-2; 8 bases fit TRBD1. This CDR3 has 13 amino acids. Germline CDR1 is SEHNR and CDR2 is FQNEAQ (reference sequence). The junction had 6 bases not matched to a gene; V was cut back by 10 bases and J by 2 bases.

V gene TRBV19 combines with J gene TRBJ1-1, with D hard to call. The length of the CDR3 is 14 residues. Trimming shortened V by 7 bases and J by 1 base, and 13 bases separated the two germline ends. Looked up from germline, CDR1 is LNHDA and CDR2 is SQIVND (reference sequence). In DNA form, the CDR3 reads TGTGCCAGTAATGCGATTCGCCGGAACACTGAAGCTTTCTTT. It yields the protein CASNAIRRNTEAFF.

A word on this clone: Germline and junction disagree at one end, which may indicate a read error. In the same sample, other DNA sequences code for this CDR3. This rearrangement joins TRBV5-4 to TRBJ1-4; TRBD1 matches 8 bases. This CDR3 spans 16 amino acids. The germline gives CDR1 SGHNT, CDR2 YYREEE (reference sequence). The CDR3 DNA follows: TGTGCCAGCAGCCGGACAGGGTTGGAGGGTAATGAAAAACTATTTTTT. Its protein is CASSRTGLEGNEKLFF.

The CDR3 bases are TGTGCCAGCAGCTTGGAGAATAGGAACACTGAAGCTTTCTTT. Protein sequence: CASSLENRNTEAFF. The genes are TRBV5-4 and TRBJ1-1; D is unresolved. Germline values: CDR1 SGHNT, CDR2 YYREEE (reference sequence). The CDR3 runs to 14 residues. The V end lost 0 bases, the J end lost 1 base, and 7 bases lay between the germline ends.

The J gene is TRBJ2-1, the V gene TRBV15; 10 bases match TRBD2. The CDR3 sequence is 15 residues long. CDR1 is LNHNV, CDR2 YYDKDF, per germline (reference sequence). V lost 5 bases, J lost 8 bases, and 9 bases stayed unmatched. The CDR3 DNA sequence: TGTGCCACCAGCCACGGACTAGCGGTTACGTATGAGCAGTTCTTC. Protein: CATSHGLAVTYEQFF.

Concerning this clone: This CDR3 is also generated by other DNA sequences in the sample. CDR3: CASSLGGGENYGYTF. CDR3 bases: TGTGCCAGCAGCTTAGGGGGGGGTGAGAACTATGGCTACACCTTC. V is TRBV7-9 and J is TRBJ1-2; perhaps TRBD1 as D (5 bases). V was clipped by 1 base and J by 2 bases, with 11 bases between them. The CDR3 loop spans 15 amino acids. The germline V gene has CDR1 SEHNR and CDR2 FQNEAQ (reference sequence).

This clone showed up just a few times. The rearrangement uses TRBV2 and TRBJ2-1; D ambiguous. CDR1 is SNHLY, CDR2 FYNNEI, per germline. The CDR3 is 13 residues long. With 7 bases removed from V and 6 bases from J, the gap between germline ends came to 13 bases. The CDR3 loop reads CASKLDSGNEQFF. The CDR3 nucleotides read TGTGCCAGCAAGTTGGATTCGGGCAATGAGCAGTTCTTC.